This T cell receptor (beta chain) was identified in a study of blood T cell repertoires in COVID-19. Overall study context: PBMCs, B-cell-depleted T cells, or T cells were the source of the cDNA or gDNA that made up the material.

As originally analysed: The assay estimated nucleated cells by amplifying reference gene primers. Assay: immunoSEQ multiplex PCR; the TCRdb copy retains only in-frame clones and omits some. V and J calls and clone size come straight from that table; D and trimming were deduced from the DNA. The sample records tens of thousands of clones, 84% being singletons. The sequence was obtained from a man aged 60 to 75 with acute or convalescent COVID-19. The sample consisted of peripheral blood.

CDR3 sequence: CASSPGQGRVYGYTF. In nucleotides, the CDR3 is TGTGCCAGCTCACCGGGACAGGGAAGAGTATACGGCTACACCTTC. The chain recombines TRBV18 with TRBJ1-2; 9 bases line up with TRBD1. This CDR3 comprises 15 residues. Germline loops: CDR1 KGHSH, CDR2 LQKENI. The J segment lost 8 bases and the V segment lost 3 bases, leaving 10 bases of the junction unmatched.